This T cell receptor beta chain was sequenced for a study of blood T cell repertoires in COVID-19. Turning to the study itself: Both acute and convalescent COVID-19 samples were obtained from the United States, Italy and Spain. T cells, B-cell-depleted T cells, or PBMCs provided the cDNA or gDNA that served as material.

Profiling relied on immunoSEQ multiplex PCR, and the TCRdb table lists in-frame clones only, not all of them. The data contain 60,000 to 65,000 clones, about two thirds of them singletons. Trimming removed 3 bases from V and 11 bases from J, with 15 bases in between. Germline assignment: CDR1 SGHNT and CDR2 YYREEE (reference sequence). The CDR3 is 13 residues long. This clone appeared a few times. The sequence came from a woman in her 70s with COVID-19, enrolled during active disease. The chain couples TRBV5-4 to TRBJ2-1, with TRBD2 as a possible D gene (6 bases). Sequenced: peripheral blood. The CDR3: CASSSTPGSQQFF. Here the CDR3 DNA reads TGTGCCAGCAGCTCGACTCCCGGGAGCCAGCAGTTCTTC. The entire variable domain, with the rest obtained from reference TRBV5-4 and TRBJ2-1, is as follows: ETGVTQSPTHLIKTRGQQVTLRCSSQSGHNTVSWYQQALGQGPQFIFQYYREEENGRGNFPPRFSGLQFPNYSSELNVNALELDDSALYLCASSSTPGSQQFFGPGTRLTVL.